Listed here are 13 T cell receptor beta chains from one sample, sequenced in a study of T cells after yellow fever vaccination. TCRdb ran MiXCR on the 5' RACE reads and lists one entry per CDR3 protein. This sample carries tens of thousands of distinct CDR3 sequences, about 7.7% of them seen once, and the ten largest clones take around 38%. The sequencing used CD8+ T cells sorted from PBMCs, collected on the day of the yellow fever booster vaccination. The origin of the receptors is a young man who received the YFV17D yellow fever vaccine.

The chain is built from TRBV9 and TRBJ2-1; D may be TRBD2 (5 bases). This CDR3 has 12 amino acids. The V end was cut by 3 bases, the J end by 10 bases, with 11 bases between. The germline CDR1 and CDR2 sequences are SGDLS and YYNGEE. CDR3 nucleotide sequence: TGTGCCAGCAGCGAGGCCCCGGGAGAGCAGTTCTTC. This sequence encodes CASSEAPGEQFF.

This clonotype was counted only a few times. The chain links TRBV10-3 to TRBJ2-7, with D tentatively TRBD1 (5 bases). In germline, CDR1 is ENHRY, CDR2 SYGVKD. The CDR3 runs 14 residues. Trimming removed 3 bases at V and 1 base at J, with 10 bases between. CDR3 amino acids: CAISEPTDSYEQYF. The DNA of the CDR3 is TGTGCCATCAGTGAACCGACAGATTCCTACGAGCAGTACTTC.

The chain joins TRBV19 to TRBJ2-7, with D uncertain. Per germline, CDR1 LNHDA and CDR2 SQIVND (reference sequence). Deletions cut 1 base from V and 2 bases from J, with 12 bases between. The CDR3 totals 15 residues. The CDR3 region has the DNA TGTGCCAGTAGTATAGGACGGAGCACTCCCTACGAGCAGTACTTC. It translates to CASSIGRSTPYEQYF. Full variable domain (missing parts from reference TRBV19 and TRBJ2-7): DGGITQSPKYLFRKEGQNVTLSCEQNLNHDAMYWYRQDPGQGLRLIYYSQIVNDFQKGDIAEGYSVSREKKESFPLTVTSAQKNPTAFYLCASSIGRSTPYEQYFGPGTRLTVT.

Only a few counts were recorded for this clonotype. V usage is TRBV30 and J usage is TRBJ2-1; 9 bases map to TRBD1. The CDR3 spans 15 residues. Germline trimming cut 2 bases from V and 6 bases from J; bases unmatched to any gene: 8. The V gene's germline CDR1 is GTSNPN and CDR2 SVGIG (reference sequence). The CDR3 protein is CAWSITGGHGNEQFF. CDR3 nucleotide sequence: TGTGCCTGGAGTATCACAGGGGGCCATGGCAATGAGCAGTTCTTC.

This clonotype was found a few times. The rearrangement uses TRBV14 and TRBJ2-3; the D is unclear. The CDR3 runs to 14 residues. Germline assignment: CDR1 SGHDN and CDR2 FVKESK. V lost 2 bases and J lost 1, with 7 bases in between. This CDR3 reads CASSQTSGTDTQYF. The CDR3 DNA is TGTGCCAGCAGCCAAACATCCGGCACAGATACGCAGTATTTT.

This clonotype has a count of ten or more. The chain joins TRBV6-6 to TRBJ1-5; no definite D call. CDR1 is MNHNY and CDR2 is SVGAGI in the germline V gene (reference sequence). This CDR3 comprises 10 residues. V dropped 11 bases and J dropped 2 bases, with 4 bases sitting between them. The CDR3, as DNA: TGTGCCGGGGGCAATCAGCCCCAGCATTTT. Its translation: CAGGNQPQHF.

A few counts support this clonotype. CDR3 sequence (DNA): TGTGCCAGCAGCTTATCCCGGCCAAGCTCTGGAAACACCATATATTTT. Encoded protein: CASSLSRPSSGNTIYF. The rearrangement uses TRBV7-2 and TRBJ1-3; D is undetermined. This CDR3 spans 16 amino acids. Trimming cost V 2 bases and J 0 bases, with 11 bases left between them. CDR1 and CDR2 (germline): SGHTA, FQGNSA. The full variable domain, with the rest looked up from reference TRBV7-2 and TRBJ1-3, is GAGVSQSPSNKVTEKGKDVELRCDPISGHTALYWYRQSLGQGLEFLIYFQGNSAPDKSGLPSDRFSAERTGGSVSTLTIQRTQQEDSAVYLCASSLSRPSSGNTIYFGEGSWLTVV.

This clonotype occurred a few times. The chain recombines TRBV7-9 with TRBJ2-1; D gene ambiguous. With 4 bases removed from V and 6 bases from J, the gap between germline ends came to 7 bases. Looked up from germline, CDR1 is SEHNR and CDR2 is FQNEAQ (reference sequence). The CDR3 totals 12 residues. The DNA of the CDR3 is TGTGCCAGCAGCTCGGTTGGCAATGAGCAGTTCTTC. Its translation is CASSSVGNEQFF.

In its sample, this clonotype was seen a few times. The chain is built from TRBV28 and TRBJ1-6, with D perhaps matching TRBD1 (5 bases). The V gene's germline CDR1 is MDHEN and CDR2 SYDVKM. The V and J ends lost 4 bases and 10 bases respectively, with 11 bases between them. The CDR3 extends over 13 amino acids. This chain's CDR3 is CASSWSRESPLHF. The CDR3 bases are TGTGCCAGCAGTTGGAGCAGGGAATCACCCCTCCACTTT.

In this sample, this clonotype turned up a few times. The genes are TRBV7-2 and TRBJ2-7, with D perhaps assigned TRBD1 or TRBD2 (5 bases each). Germline lookup yields CDR1 SGHTA and CDR2 FQGNSA. The CDR3 runs to 14 residues. The ends were cut back, 5 bases at V and 3 bases at J, with 14 bases in the middle. The CDR3 bases are TGTGCCAGCAGCCTCTCCGGGACCGACTACGAGCAGTACTTC. Its protein is CASSLSGTDYEQYF.

This clonotype appeared many times. This rearrangement joins TRBV2 to TRBJ2-1, with a weak D call TRBD1 (5 bases). CDR1 is SNHLY, CDR2 FYNNEI, per germline. The V end lost 6 bases, the J end lost 1 base, and 10 bases lay between the germline ends. The CDR3 loop spans 14 amino acids. CDR3 protein: CASRLAGSYNEQFF. As DNA, the CDR3 is TGTGCCAGCAGGTTAGCAGGGTCCTACAATGAGCAGTTCTTC.

This clonotype has only a few counts. The chain carries TRBV6-5 and TRBJ1-6, with D perhaps matching TRBD1 (5 bases). V lost 4 bases to trimming and J lost 6 bases, with 16 bases between them. Germline assignment: CDR1 MNHEY and CDR2 SVGAGI. This CDR3 has 16 amino acids. The CDR3 sequence is CASSSPGGVGNSPLHF. In DNA, the CDR3 is TGTGCCAGCAGTTCGCCCGGGGGGGTCGGTAATTCACCCCTCCACTTT.

The sample holds a few counts of this clonotype. The V gene is TRBV6-1, the J gene TRBJ2-7, with 11 bases aligning to TRBD1. The germline V gene has CDR1 MNHNS and CDR2 SASEGT. The CDR3 length is 14 residues. The V and J ends lost 5 bases and 5 bases, in that order; junction bases with no gene match: 5. The CDR3 nucleotides are TGTGCCAGCAGTACCCCGGGACAGGGGGACGAGCAGTACTTC. The encoded protein is CASSTPGQGDEQYF.